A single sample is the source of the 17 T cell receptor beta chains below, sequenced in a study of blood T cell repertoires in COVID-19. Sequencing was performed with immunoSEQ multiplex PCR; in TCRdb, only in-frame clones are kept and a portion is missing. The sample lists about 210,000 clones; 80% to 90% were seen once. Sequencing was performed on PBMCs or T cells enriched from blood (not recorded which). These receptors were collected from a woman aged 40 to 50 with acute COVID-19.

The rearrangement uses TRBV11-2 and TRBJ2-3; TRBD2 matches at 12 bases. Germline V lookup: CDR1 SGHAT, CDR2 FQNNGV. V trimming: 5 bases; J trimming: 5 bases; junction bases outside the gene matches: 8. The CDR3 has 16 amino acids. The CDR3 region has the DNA TGTGCCAGCAGCCACTCTAGCGGGAGGGCCTTAGATACGCAGTATTTT. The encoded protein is CASSHSSGRALDTQYF.

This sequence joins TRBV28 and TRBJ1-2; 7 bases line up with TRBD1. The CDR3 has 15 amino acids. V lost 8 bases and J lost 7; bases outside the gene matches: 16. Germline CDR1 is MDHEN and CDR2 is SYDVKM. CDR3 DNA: TGTGCCAGCGTGCTAGGGAACAGGGGACTTTCTGGCTACACCTTC. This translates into CASVLGNRGLSGYTF.

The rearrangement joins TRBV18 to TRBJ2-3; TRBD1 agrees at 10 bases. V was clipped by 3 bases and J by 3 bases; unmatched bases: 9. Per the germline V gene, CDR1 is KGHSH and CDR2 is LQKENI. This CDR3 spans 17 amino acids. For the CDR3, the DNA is TGTGCCAGCTCACCTAGCGCCGGGACAGGGGTAACAGATACGCAGTATTTT. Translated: CASSPSAGTGVTDTQYF.

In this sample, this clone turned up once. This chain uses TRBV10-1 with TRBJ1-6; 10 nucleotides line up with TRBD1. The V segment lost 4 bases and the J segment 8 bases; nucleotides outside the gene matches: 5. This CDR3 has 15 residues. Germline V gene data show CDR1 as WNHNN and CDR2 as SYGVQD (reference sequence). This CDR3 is CASSAGQGRDSPLHF. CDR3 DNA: TGCGCCAGCAGTGCGGGACAGGGGAGAGATTCACCCCTCCACTTT.

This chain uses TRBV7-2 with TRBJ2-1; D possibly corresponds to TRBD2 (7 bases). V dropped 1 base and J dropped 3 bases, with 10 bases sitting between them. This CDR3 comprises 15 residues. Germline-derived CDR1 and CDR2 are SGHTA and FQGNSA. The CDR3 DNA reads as TGTGCCAGCAGCTTAGGGGGGGGGCACTACAATGAGCAGTTCTTC. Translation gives CASSLGGGHYNEQFF. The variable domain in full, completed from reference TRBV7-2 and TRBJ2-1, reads GAGVSQSPSNKVTEKGKDVELRCDPISGHTALYWYRQSLGQGLEFLIYFQGNSAPDKSGLPSDRFSAERTGGSVSTLTIQRTQQEDSAVYLCASSLGGGHYNEQFFGPGTRLTVL.

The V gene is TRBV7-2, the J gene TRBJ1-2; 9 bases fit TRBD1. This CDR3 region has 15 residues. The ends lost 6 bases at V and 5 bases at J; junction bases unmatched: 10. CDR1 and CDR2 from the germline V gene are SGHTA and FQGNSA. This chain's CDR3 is CASSQQTGGGYGYTF. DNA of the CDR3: TGTGCCAGCAGTCAACAGACAGGGGGAGGATATGGCTACACCTTC. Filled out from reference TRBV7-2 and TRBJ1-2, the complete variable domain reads GAGVSQSPSNKVTEKGKDVELRCDPISGHTALYWYRQSLGQGLEFLIYFQGNSAPDKSGLPSDRFSAERTGGSVSTLTIQRTQQEDSAVYLCASSQQTGGGYGYTFGSGTRLTVV.

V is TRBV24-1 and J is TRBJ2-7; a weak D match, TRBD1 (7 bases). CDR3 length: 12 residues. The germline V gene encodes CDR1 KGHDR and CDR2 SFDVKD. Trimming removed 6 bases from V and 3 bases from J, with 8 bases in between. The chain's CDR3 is CATSQGGYEQYF. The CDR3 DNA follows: TGTGCCACCAGTCAGGGGGGCTACGAGCAGTACTTC.

CDR3 DNA: TGTGCCACCTACTCCGGGGGAGGCTATGGCTACACCTTC. This gives the protein CATYSGGGYGYTF. V is TRBV19 and J is TRBJ1-2, with a tentative D call TRBD1 (5 bases). V was clipped by 10 bases and J by 4 bases, with 16 bases between them. The CDR3 is made up of 13 amino acids. CDR1 and CDR2 (germline): LNHDA, SQIVND (reference sequence).

The CDR3 DNA follows: TGTGCCAGCAGCCCAAATCTACTAGCGTATCAAGAGACCCAGTACTTC. Its protein product is CASSPNLLAYQETQYF. This chain joins TRBV2 and TRBJ2-5; 7 bases fit TRBD2. CDR1 is SNHLY and CDR2 is FYNNEI in the germline V gene. J was trimmed by 2 bases and V by 6 bases; bases with no gene match: 12. The CDR3 sequence is 16 residues long.

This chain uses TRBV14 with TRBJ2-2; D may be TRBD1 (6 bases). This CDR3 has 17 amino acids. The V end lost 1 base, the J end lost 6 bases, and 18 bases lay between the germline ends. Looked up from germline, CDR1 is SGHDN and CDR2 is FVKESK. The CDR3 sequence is CASSQGYREHRAGELFF. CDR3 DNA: TGTGCCAGCAGCCAAGGATACAGGGAACACCGGGCCGGGGAGCTGTTTTTT.

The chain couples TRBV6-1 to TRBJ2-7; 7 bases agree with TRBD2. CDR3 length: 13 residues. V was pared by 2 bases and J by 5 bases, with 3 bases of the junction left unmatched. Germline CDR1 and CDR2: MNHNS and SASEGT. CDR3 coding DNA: TGTGCCAGCAGTGAATTAGCGGGCAACGAGCAGTACTTC. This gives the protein CASSELAGNEQYF.

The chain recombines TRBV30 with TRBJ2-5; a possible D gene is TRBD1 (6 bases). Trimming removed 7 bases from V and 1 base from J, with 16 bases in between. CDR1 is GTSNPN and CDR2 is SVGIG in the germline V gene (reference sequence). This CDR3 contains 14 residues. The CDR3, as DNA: TGTGCCTCAGCGGCCGCAGGGGCCCAAGAGACCCAGTACTTC. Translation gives CASAAAGAQETQYF.

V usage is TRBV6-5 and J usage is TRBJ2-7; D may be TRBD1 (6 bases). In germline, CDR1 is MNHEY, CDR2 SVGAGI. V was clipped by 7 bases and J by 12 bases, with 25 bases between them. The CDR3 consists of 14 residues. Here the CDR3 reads CASIPRGATGAPYF. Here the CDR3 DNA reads TGTGCCAGCATCCCCAGGGGAGCGACCGGGGCTCCGTACTTC.

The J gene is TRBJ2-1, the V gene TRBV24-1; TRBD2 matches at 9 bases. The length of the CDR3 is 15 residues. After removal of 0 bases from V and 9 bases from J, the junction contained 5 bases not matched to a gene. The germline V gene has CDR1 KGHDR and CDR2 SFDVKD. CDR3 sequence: CATSDLSSGRGEQFF. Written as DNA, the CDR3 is TGTGCCACCAGTGATTTGAGTAGCGGGAGAGGTGAGCAGTTCTTC.

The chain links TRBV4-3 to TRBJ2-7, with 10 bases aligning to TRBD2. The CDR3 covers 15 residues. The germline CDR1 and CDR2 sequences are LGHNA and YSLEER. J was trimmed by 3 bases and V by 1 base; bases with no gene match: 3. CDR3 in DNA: TGCGCCAGCAGCCAAGGCATAGCGGGAGGCTACGAGCAGTACTTC. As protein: CASSQGIAGGYEQYF.

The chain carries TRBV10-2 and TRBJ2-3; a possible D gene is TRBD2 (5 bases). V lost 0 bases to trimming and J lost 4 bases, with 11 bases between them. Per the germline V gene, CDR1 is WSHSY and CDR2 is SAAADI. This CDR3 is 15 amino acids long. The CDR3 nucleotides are TGCGCCAGCAGTGAGTCGCTAGTGGGAGCAGATACGCAGTATTTT. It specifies CASSESLVGADTQYF.

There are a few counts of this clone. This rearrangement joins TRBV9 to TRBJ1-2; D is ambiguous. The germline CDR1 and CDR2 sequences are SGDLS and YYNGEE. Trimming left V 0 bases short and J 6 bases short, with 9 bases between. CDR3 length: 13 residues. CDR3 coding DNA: TGTGCCAGCAGCGTAGACGTCACTCATGGCTACACCTTC. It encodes CASSVDVTHGYTF. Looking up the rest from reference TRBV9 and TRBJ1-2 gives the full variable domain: DSGVTQTPKHLITATGQRVTLRCSPRSGDLSVYWYQQSLDQGLQFLIQYYNGEERAKGNILERFSAQQFPDLHSELNLSSLELGDSALYFCASSVDVTHGYTFGSGTRLTVV.